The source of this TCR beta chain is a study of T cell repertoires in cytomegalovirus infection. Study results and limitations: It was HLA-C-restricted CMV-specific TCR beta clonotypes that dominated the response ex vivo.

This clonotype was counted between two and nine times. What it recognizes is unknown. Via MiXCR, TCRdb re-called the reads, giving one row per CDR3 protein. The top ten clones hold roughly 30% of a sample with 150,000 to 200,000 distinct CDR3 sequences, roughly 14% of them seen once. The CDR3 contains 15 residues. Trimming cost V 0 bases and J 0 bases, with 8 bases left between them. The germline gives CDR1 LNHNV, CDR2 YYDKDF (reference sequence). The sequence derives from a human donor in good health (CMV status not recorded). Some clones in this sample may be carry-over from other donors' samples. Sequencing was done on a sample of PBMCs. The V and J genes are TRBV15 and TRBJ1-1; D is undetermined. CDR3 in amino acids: CATSRDGEMNTEAFF. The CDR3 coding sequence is TGTGCCACCAGCAGAGACGGGGAGATGAACACTGAAGCTTTCTTT.